The present TCR beta chain was sequenced within a study of blood T cell repertoires in COVID-19. About the study: COVID-19 samples collected from the United States, Italy and Spain covered acute and convalescent phases. T cells, B-cell-depleted T cells, or PBMCs provided the cDNA or gDNA that served as material.

Germline CDR1 MNHNY, CDR2 SVGAGI (reference sequence). CDR3 size: 15 residues. The V gene end was trimmed by 0 bases and the J gene end by 8 bases; junction bases not matched to a gene: 7. Study processing details: Amplification with reference gene primers provided the estimates of nucleated cell counts. Sequencing used immunoSEQ multiplex PCR; TCRdb keeps in-frame clones, though not all of them. D and trimming come from the DNA, and the V and J calls and clone size come from that table. The sample carries 250,000 or so clones, roughly 85% recorded once. This sequence was found in a man aged 18 to 29 with active or convalescent COVID-19. The source material was peripheral blood. This chain joins TRBV6-6 and TRBJ2-1; 7 nucleotides align to TRBD1. CDR3 nucleotides: TGTGCCAGCAGTTACTCAGGCAGGGGGTGGGATGAGCAGTTCTTC. Its protein product is CASSYSGRGWDEQFF.